These T cell receptor beta chains were read from a single sample in a study of blood T cell repertoires in COVID-19. The assay was immunoSEQ multiplex PCR, and TCRdb's table has in-frame clones only and misses some. This table has approximately 270,000 clones, roughly 88% appearing once. The sequenced material came from peripheral blood. The receptors stem from a human donor with COVID-19, enrolled during active disease. The donor label of this sample is uncertain. CDR3s include the opening cysteine and the closing phenylalanine or tryptophan. A D gene is named only where the DNA matches it firmly. Only some rows state a clone size, as once, few, many or a class for expanded clones.

TRBV19	NA	NA	TRBJ1-3	TGTGCCAGTAGCCAGATCCTAGTGACGGAGCCCGGAAACACCATATATTTT	CASSQILVTEPGNTIYF
TRBV27	TRBD1	many	TRBJ2-5	TGTGCCAGCAGTCGCCCGACAGGGGGGAGTCGGGACGAGACCCAGTACTTC	CASSRPTGGSRDETQYF
TRBV19	NA	NA	TRBJ2-2	TGTGCCAGTACGCGACAGGTGATCACCGGGGAGCTGTTTTTT	CASTRQVITGELFF
TRBV18	NA	few	TRBJ1-6	TGTGCCAGCTCACCCTCGACAGGATCTAATTCACCCCTCCACTTT	CASSPSTGSNSPLHF
TRBV7-2	NA	many	TRBJ1-6	TGTGCCAGCAGCTTAGGTGGGCAGATGCGGGGTAATTCACCCCTCCACTTT	CASSLGGQMRGNSPLHF
TRBV28	TRBD1	NA	TRBJ1-1	TGTGCCAGCAGTTTGATGGGACAGGGGGCGAACACTGAAGCTTTCTTT	CASSLMGQGANTEAFF
TRBV19	NA	NA	TRBJ1-1	TGTGCCAGTAGTCAGGGAATACGTCTGAGAACAGAAGCTTTCTTT	CASSQGIRLRTEAFF
TRBV4-3	NA	NA	TRBJ2-1	TGCGCCAGCAGCCAAGGGACTTTTAACAATGAGCAGTTCTTC	CASSQGTFNNEQFF
TRBV11-2	TRBD2	NA	TRBJ2-3	TGTGCCAGCAGCTCGGGGGGGGCGGGCCCCGGGTATACGCAGTATTTT	CASSSGGAGPGYTQYF
TRBV11-2	NA	NA	TRBJ2-5	TGTGCCAGCAGCGCCGAGGGGGCCCAGTACTTC	CASSAEGAQYF
TRBV14	NA	NA	TRBJ1-6	TGTGCCAGCAGCCAAGTTATGGGGCGCATGGATTCACCCCTCCACTTT	CASSQVMGRMDSPLHF